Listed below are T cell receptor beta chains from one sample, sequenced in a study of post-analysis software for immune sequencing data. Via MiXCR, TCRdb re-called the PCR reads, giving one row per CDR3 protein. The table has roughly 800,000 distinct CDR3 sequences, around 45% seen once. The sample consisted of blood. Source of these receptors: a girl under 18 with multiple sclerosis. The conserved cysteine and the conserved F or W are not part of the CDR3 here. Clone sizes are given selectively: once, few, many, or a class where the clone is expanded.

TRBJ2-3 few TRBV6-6 ASSERQVSTDTQY
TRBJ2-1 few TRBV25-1 ASTLGSYNEQF
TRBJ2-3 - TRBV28 ASRTTGADTQY
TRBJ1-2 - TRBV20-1 SASATGSYGYT
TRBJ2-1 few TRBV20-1 SAGRLAGDNEQF
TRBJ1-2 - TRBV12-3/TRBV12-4 ASAIGPTNYGYT
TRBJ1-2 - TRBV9 ASGHNYGYT
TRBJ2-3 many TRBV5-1 ASSLVPDADTQY
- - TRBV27 ASSFNTDNEQY
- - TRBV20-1 SASRPGLAGAYEQY
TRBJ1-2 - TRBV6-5 ASSTLDRERGYT
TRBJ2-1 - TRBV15 ATSREGRTRSDEQF
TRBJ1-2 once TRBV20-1 SAWAPGMTSYGYT
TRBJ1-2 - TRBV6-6 ASRITEEEGYT
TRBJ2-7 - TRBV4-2 ASSQELSSLEQY
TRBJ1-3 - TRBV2 ASSEEQISGNTIY
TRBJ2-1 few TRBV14 ASSYSGLSRFNEQF
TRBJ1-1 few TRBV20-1 SARVATDTEAF
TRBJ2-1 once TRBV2 ASNLELLSLHEQF
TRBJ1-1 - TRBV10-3 AAGQDSNTEAF
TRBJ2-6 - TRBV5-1 ASSSKPPGTIGSGANVLT
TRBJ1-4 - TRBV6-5 ASSYGGKLF
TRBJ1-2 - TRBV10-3 AISVGRDYGYT
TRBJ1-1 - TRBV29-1 SVDQNTEAF
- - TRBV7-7 ASSLAGTSGTPAGYEQY
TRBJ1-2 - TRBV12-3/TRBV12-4 ASSQGDRSGYGYT
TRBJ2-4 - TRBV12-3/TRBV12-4 ASGGGRGAKNIQY
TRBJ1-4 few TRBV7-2 ASRPTGTRNEKLF
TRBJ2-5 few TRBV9 ASSYGQGGQTQY
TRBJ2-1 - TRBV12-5 ASGSTSGSAYNEQF
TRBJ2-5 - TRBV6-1 ASSGSGAPETQY
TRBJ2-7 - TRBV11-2 ASSSHVAGGPREQY
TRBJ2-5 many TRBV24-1 ATSGQGGETQY
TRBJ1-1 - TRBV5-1 ASSSEGLGTEAF
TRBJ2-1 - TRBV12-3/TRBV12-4 AGNIDRATYNEQF
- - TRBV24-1 ATIGHLRGLAAYEQY
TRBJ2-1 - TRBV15 ATWAWDNEQF
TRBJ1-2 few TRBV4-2 ASSQVAGGDGYT
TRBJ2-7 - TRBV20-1 SANEVSGANYEQY
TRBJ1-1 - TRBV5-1 ASSARGDKNTEAF
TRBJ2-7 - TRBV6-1 ATATGSSYEQY
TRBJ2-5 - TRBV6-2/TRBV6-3 ASSYAGLAGDQY
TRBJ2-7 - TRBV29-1 SDGTSGTLFHYEQY
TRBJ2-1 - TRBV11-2 ASRPGGSHEQF
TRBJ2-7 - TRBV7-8 ASSLASGIPSIYEQY
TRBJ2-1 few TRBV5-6 ASSLWAPLYYNEQF
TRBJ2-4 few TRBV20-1 SASLSGKGAKNIQY
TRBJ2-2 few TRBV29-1 SVGSGEGTGELF